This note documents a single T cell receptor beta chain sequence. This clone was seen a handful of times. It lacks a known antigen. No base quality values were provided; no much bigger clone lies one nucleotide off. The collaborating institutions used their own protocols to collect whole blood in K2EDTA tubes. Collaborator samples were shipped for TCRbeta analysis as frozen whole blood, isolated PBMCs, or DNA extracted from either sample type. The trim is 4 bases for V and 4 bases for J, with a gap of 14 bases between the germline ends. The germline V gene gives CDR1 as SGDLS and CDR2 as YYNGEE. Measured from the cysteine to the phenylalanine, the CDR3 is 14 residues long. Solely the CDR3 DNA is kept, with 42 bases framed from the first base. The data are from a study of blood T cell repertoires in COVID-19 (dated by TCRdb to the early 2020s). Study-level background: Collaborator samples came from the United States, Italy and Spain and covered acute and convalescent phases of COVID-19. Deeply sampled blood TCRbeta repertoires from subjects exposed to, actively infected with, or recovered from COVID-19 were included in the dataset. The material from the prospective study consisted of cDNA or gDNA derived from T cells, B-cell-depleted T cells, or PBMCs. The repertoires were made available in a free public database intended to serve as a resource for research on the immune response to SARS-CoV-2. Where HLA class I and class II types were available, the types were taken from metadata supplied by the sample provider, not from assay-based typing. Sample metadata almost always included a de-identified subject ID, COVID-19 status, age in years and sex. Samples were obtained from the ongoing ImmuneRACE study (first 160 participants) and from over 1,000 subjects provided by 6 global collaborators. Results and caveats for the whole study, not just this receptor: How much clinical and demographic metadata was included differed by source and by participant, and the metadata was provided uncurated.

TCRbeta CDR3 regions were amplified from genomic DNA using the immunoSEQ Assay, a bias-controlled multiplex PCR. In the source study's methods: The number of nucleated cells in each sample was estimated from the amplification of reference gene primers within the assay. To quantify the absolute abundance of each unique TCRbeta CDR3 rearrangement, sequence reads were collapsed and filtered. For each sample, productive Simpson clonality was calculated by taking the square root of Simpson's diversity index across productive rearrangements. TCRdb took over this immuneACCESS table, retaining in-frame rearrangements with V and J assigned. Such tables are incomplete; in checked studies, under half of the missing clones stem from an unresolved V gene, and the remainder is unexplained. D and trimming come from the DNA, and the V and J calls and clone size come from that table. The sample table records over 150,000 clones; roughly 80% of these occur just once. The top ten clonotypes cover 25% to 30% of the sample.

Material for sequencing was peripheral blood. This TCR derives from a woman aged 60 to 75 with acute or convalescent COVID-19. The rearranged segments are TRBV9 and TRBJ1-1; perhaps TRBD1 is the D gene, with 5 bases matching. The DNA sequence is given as TGTGCCAGCAGCCCCCTTACAGGCCGCACTGAAGCTTTCTTT. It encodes CASSPLTGRTEAFF.